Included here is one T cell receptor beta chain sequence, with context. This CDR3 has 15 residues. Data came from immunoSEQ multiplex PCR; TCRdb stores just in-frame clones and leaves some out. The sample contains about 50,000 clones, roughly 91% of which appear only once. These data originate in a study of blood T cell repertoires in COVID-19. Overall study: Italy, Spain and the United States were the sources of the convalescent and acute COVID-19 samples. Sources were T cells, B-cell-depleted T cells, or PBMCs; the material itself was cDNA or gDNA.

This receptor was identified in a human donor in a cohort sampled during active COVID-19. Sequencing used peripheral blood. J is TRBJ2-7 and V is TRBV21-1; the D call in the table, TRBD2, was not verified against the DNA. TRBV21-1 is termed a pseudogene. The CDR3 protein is CASSNRDLGTYEQYV. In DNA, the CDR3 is TGTGCCAGCAGCAACCGGGACTTAGGTACCTACGAGCAGTACGTC.